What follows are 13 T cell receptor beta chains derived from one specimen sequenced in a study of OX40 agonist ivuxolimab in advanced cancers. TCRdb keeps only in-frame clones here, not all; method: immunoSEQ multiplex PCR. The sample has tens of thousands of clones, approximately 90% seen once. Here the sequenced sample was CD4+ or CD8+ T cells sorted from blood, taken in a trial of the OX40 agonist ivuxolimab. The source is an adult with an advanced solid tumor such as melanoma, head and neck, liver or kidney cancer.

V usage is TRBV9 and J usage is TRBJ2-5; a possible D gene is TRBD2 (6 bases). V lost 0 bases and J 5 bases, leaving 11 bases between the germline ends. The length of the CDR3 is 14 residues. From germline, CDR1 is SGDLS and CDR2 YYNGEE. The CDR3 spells CASSVGSGGETQYF. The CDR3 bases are TGTGCCAGCAGCGTAGGAAGTGGAGGGGAGACCCAGTACTTC. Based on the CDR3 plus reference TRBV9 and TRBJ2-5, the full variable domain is DSGVTQTPKHLITATGQRVTLRCSPRSGDLSVYWYQQSLDQGLQFLIQYYNGEERAKGNILERFSAQQFPDLHSELNLSSLELGDSALYFCASSVGSGGETQYFGPGTRLLVL.

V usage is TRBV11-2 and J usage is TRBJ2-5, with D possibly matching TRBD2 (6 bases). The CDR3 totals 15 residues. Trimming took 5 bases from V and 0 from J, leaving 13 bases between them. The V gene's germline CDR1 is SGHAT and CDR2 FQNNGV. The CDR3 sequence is CASSLRDGYQETQYF. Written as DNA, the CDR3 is TGTGCCAGCAGCCTGCGGGACGGATACCAAGAGACCCAGTACTTC.

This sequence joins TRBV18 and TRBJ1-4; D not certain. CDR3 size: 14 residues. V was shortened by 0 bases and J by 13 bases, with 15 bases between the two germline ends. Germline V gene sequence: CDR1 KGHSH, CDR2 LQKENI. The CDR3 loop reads CASSPPGRRPTLFF. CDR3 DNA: TGTGCCAGCTCACCACCCGGACGGCGGCCTACACTGTTTTTT.

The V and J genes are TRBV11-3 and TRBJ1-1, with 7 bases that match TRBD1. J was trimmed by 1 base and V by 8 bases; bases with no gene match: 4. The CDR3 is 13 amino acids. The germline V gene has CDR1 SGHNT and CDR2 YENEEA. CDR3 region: CASRGTANTEAFF. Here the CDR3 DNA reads TGTGCCAGCCGAGGGACAGCGAACACTGAAGCTTTCTTT.

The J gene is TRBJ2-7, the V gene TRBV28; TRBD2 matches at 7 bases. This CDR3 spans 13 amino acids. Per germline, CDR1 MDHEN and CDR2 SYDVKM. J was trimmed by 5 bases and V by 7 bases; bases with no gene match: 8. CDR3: CASKIGGINEQYF. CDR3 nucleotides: TGTGCCAGCAAAATCGGGGGGATAAACGAGCAGTACTTC.

The CDR3 coding sequence is TGCGCCAGCAGCACCAGCTCCTACGAGCAGTACTTC. Residues: CASSTSSYEQYF. The V call is TRBV5-1, the J call TRBJ2-7; D call uncertain. The ends were cut back, 4 bases at V and 0 bases at J, with 5 bases in the middle. CDR3 length: 12 amino acids. The germline V gene has CDR1 SGHRS and CDR2 YFSETQ.

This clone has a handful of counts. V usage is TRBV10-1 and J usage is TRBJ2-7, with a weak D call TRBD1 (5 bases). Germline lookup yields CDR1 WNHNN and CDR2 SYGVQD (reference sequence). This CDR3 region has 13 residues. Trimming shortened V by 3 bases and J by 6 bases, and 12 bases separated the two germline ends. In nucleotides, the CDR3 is TGCGCCAGCAGTGAACAAGCCCAGGGCGAGCAGTACTTC. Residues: CASSEQAQGEQYF.

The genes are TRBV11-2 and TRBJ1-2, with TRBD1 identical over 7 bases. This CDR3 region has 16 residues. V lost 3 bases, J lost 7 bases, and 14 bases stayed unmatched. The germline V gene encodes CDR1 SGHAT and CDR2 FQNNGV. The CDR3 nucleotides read TGTGCCAGCAGCTTCACCCTCATCTCGACAGGGACTGGCTACACCTTC. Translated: CASSFTLISTGTGYTF.

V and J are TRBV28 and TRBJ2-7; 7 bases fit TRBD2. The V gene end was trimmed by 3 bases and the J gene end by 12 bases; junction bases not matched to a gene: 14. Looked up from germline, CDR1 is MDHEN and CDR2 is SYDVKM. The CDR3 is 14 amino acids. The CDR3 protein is CASSLGLGGGDRYF. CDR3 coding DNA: TGTGCCAGCAGTTTGGGTTTGGGGGGAGGGGATCGGTACTTC.

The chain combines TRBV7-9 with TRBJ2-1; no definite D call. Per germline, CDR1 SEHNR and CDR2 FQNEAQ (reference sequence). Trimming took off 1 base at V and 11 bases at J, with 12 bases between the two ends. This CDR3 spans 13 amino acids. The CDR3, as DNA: TGTGCCAGCAGCTTAGGCGGCCGGGCCCAGCAGTTCTTC. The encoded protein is CASSLGGRAQQFF.

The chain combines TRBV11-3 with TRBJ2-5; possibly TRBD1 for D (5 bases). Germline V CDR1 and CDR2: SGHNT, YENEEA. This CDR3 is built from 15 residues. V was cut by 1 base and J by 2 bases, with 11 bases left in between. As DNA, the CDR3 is TGTGCCAGCAGCTTAGGGCAGGGAAGACAAGAGACCCAGTACTTC. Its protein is CASSLGQGRQETQYF.

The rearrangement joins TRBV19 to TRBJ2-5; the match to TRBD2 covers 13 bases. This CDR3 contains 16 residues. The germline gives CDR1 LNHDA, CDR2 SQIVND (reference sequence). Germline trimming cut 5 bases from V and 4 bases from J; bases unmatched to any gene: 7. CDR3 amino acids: CASSVRLAGGRETQYF. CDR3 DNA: TGTGCCAGTAGTGTCAGACTAGCGGGAGGTAGAGAGACCCAGTACTTC.

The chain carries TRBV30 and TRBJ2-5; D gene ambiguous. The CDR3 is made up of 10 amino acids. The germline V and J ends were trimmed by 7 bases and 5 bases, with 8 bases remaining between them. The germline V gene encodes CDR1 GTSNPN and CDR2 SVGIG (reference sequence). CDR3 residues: CASLWETQYF. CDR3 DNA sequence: TGTGCCTCCCTTTGGGAGACCCAGTACTTC.